Sequencing of this T cell receptor (beta chain) was carried out in a study of T cell responses to AZD1222 COVID-19 vaccine. Sequencing used immunoSEQ multiplex PCR; TCRdb keeps in-frame clones, though not all of them. The sample contains 150,000 to 200,000 clones, roughly nine tenths of which appear only once. Trimming stripped 0 bases from V and 3 bases from J, with 5 bases between. The CDR3 is 13 residues long. Germline V gives CDR1 SGHNT, CDR2 YYREEE (reference sequence). The receptor comes from an adult in good health. The material was peripheral blood, obtained on day 0 of AZD1222 vaccination. This chain links TRBV5-4 with TRBJ2-3; D unresolved. DNA of the CDR3: TGTGCCAGCAGCTTGGTAGATACAGATACGCAGTATTTT. This gives the protein CASSLVDTDTQYF.